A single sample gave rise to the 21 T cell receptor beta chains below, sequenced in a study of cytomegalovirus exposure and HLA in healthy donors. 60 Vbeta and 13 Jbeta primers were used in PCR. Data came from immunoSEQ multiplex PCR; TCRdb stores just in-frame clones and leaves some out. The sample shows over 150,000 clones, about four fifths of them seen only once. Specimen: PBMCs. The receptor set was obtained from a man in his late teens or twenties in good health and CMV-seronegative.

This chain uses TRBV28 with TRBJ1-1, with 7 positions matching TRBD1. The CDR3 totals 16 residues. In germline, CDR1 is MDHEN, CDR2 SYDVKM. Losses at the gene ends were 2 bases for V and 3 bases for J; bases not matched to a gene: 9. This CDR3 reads CASSLIRGRWDTEAFF. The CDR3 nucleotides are TGTGCCAGCAGTTTAATAAGGGGGCGTTGGGACACTGAAGCTTTCTTT.

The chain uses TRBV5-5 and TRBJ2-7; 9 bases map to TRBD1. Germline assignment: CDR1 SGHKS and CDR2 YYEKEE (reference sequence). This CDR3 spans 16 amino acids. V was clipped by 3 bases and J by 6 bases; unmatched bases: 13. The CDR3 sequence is CASSWTPGQGGGEQYF. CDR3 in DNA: TGTGCCAGCAGCTGGACCCCGGGACAGGGAGGAGGCGAGCAGTACTTC. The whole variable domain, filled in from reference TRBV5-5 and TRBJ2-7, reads DAGVTQSPTHLIKTRGQQVTLRCSPISGHKSVSWYQQVLGQGPQFIFQYYEKEERGRGNFPDRFSARQFPNYSSELNVNALLLGDSALYLCASSWTPGQGGGEQYFGPGTRLTVT.

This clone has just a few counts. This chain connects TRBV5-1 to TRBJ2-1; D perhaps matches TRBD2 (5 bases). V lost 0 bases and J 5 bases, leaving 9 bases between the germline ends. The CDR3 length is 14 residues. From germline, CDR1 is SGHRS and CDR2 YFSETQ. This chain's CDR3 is CASSLGSGNNEQFF. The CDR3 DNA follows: TGCGCCAGCAGCTTGGGCTCCGGGAACAATGAGCAGTTCTTC.

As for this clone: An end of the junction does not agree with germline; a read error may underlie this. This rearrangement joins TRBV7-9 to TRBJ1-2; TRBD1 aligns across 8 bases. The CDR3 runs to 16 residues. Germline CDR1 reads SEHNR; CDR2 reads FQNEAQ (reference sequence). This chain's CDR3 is CSSSGHGTGANYGYTF. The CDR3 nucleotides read TGTTCCAGCAGCGGCCACGGGACAGGAGCTAACTATGGCTACACCTTC.

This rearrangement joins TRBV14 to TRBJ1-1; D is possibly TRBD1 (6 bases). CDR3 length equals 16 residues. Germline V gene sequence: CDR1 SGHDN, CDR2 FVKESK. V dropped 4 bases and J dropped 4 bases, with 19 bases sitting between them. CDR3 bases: TGTGCCAGCAGCCTAAAACAGGGTCGAGCCTTCACTGAAGCTTTCTTT. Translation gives CASSLKQGRAFTEAFF. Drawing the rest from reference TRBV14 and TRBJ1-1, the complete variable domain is EAGVTQFPSHSVIEKGQTVTLRCDPISGHDNLYWYRRVMGKEIKFLLHFVKESKQDESGMPNNRFLAERTGGTYSTLKVQPAELEDSGVYFCASSLKQGRAFTEAFFGQGTRLTVV.

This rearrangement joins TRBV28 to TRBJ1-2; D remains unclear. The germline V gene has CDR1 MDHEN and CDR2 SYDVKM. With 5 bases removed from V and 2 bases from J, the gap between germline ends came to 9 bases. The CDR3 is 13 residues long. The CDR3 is CASSPGSNYGYTF. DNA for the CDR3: TGTGCCAGCAGTCCGGGAAGCAACTATGGCTACACCTTC.

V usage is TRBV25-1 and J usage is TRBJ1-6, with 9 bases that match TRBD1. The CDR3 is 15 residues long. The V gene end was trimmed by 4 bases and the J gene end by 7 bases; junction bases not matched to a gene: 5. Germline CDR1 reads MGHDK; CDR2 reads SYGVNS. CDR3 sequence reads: CASSVTGGSNSPLHF. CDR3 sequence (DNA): TGTGCCAGCAGTGTAACAGGGGGCAGCAATTCACCCCTCCACTTT.

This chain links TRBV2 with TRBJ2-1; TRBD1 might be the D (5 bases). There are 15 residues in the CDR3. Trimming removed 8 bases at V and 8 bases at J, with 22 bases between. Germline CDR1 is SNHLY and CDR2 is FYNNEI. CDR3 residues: CASQSRTYASDEQFF. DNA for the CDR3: TGTGCCAGCCAGAGCCGGACATACGCTTCGGATGAGCAGTTCTTC.

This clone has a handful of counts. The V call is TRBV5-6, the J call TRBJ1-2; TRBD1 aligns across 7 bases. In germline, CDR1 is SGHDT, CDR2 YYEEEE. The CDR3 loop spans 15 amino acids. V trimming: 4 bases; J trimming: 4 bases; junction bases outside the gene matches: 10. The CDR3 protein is CASSPRQGLRYGYTF. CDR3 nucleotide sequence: TGTGCCAGCAGCCCCCGACAGGGCCTTCGCTATGGCTACACCTTC. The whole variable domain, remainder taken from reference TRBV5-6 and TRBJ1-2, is DAGVTQSPTHLIKTRGQQVTLRCSPKSGHDTVSWYQQALGQGPQFIFQYYEEEERQRGNFPDRFSGHQFPNYSSELNVNALLLGDSALYLCASSPRQGLRYGYTFGSGTRLTVV.

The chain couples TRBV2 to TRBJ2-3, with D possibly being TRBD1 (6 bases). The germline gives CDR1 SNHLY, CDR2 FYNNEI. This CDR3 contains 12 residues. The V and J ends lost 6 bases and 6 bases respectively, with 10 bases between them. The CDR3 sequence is CASRGQGDTQYF. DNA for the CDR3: TGTGCCAGCAGGGGGCAGGGGGATACGCAGTATTTT.

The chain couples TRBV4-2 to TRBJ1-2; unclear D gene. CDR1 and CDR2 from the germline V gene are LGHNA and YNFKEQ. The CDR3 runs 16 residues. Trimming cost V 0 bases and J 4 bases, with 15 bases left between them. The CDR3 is CASSQEGQPRGYGYTF. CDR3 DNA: TGTGCCAGCAGCCAAGAGGGCCAGCCCCGGGGCTATGGCTACACCTTC.

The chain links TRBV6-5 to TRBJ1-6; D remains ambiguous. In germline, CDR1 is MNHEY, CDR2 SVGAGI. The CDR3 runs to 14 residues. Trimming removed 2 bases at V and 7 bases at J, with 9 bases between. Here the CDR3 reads CASSYGRNNSPLHF. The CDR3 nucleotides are TGTGCCAGCAGTTACGGCAGGAACAATTCACCCCTCCACTTT.

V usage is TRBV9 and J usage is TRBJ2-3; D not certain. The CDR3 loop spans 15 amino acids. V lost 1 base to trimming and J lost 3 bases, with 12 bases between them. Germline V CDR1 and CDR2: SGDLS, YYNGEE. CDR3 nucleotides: TGTGCCAGCAGCGTATCCCAACGTACTACAGATACGCAGTATTTT. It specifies CASSVSQRTTDTQYF.

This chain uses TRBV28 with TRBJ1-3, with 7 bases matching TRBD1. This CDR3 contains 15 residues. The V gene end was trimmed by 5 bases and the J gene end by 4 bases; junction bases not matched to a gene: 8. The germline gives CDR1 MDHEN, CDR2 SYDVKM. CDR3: CASSPSDRVGNTIYF. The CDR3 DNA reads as TGTGCCAGCAGTCCAAGCGACAGGGTGGGAAACACCATATATTTT.

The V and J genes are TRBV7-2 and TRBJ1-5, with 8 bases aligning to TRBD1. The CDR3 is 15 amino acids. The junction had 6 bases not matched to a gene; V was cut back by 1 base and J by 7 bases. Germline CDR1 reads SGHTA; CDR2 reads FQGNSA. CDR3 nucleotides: TGTGCCAGCAGCTTAGGACAGGGGCTGGGACAGCCCCAGCATTTT. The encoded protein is CASSLGQGLGQPQHF.

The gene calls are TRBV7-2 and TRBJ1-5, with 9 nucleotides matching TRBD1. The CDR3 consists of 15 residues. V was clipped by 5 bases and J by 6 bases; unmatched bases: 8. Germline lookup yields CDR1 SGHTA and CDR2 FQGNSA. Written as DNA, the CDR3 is TGTGCCAGCAGCCTGCGGACAGGGGAGGGTCAGCCCCAGCATTTT. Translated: CASSLRTGEGQPQHF.

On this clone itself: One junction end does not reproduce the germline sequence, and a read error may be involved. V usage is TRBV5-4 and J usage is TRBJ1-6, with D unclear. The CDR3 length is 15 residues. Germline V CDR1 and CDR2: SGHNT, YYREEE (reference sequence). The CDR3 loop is CANSTWPRRDSPLHF. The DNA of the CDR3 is TGTGCCAACAGCACCTGGCCCCGACGGGATTCACCCCTCCACTTT.

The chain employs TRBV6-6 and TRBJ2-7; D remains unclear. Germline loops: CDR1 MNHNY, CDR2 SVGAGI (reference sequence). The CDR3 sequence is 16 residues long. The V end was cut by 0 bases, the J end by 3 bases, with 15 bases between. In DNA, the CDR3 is TGTGCCAGCAGTTACTCGGCGACCGGGTCTCTCTACGAGCAGTACGTC. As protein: CASSYSATGSLYEQYV.

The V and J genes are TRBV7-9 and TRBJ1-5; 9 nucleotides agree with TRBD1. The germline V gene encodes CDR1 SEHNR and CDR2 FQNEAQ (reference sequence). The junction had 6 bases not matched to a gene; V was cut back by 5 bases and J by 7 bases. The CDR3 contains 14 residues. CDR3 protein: CASSLGTGRQPQHF. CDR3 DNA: TGTGCCAGCAGCCTCGGGACAGGGCGGCAGCCCCAGCATTTT.

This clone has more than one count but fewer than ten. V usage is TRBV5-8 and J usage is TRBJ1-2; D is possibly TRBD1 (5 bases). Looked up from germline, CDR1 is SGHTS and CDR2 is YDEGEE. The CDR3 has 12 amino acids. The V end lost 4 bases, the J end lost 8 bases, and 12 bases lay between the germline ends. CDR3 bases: TGTGCCAGCAGCGTCCGACAGAGCGGCTACACCTTC. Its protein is CASSVRQSGYTF.

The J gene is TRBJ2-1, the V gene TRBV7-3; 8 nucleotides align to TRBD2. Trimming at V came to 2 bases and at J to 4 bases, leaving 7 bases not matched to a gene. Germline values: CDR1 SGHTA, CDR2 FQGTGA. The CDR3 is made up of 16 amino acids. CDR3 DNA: TGTGCCAGCAGCTTATATGCGGGGGGAGGATACAATGAGCAGTTCTTC. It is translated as CASSLYAGGGYNEQFF.